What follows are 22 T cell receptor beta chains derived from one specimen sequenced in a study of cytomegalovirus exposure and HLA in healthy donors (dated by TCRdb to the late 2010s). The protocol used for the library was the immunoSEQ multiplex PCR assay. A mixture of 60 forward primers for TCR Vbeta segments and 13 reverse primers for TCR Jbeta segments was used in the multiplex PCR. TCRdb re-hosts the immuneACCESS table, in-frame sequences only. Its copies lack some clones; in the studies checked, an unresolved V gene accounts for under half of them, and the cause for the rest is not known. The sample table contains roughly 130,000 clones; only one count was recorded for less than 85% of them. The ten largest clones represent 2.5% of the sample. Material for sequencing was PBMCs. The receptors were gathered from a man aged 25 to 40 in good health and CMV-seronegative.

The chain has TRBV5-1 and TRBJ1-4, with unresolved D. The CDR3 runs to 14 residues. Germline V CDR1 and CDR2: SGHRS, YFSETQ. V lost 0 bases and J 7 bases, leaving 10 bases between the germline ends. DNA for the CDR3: TGCGCCAGCAGCTTGGGACAAGGTCGTGAAAAACTGTTTTTT. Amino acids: CASSLGQGREKLFF. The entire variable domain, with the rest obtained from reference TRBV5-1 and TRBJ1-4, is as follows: KAGVTQTPRYLIKTRGQQVTLSCSPISGHRSVSWYQQTPGQGLQFLFEYFSETQRNKGNFPGRFSGRQFSNSRSEMNVSTLELGDSALYLCASSLGQGREKLFFGSGTQLSVL.

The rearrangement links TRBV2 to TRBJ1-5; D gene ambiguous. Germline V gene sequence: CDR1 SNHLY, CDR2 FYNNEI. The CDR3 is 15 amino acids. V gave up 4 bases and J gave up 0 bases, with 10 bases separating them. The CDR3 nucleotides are TGTGCCAGCAGTGCTCGACAATATAGCAATCAGCCCCAGCATTTT. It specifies CASSARQYSNQPQHF. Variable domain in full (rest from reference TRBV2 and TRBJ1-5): EPEVTQTPSHQVTQMGQEVILRCVPISNHLYFYWYRQILGQKVEFLVSFYNNEISEKSEIFDDQFSVERPDGSNFTLKIRSTKLEDSAMYFCASSARQYSNQPQHFGDGTRLSIL.

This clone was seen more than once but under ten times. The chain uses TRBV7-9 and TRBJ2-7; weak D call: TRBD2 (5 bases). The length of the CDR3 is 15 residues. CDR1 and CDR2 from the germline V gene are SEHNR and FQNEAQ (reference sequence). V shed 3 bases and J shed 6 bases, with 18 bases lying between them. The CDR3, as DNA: TGTGCCAGCAGCTTCGCAGGAGCCATGCGGGCCGAGCAGTACTTC. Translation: CASSFAGAMRAEQYF.

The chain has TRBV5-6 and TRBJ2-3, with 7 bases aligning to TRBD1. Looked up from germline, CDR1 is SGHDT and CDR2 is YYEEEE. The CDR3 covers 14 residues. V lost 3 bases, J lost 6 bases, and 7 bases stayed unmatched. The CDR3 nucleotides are TGTGCCAGCAGCTATAACAGGGGCGCGGATACGCAGTATTTT. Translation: CASSYNRGADTQYF.

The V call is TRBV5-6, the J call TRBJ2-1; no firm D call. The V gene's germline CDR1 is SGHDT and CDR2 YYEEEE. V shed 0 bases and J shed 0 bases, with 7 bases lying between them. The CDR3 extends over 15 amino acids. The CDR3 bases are TGTGCCAGCAGCTTGGGCTACCTCTCCTACAATGAGCAGTTCTTC. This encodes CASSLGYLSYNEQFF.

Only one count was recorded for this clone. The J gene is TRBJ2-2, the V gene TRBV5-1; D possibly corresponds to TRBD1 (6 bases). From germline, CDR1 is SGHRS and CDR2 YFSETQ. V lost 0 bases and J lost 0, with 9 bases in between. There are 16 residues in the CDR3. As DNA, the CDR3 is TGCGCCAGCAGCTTGGCCGCAGGGGCGAACACCGGGGAGCTGTTTTTT. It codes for CASSLAAGANTGELFF. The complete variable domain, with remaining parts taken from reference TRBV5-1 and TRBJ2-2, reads KAGVTQTPRYLIKTRGQQVTLSCSPISGHRSVSWYQQTPGQGLQFLFEYFSETQRNKGNFPGRFSGRQFSNSRSEMNVSTLELGDSALYLCASSLAAGANTGELFFGEGSRLTVL.

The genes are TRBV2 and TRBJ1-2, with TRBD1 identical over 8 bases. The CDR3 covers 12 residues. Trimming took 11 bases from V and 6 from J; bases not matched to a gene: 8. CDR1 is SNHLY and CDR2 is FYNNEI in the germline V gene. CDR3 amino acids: CAGQGFINGYTF. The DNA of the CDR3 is TGTGCCGGACAGGGATTCATCAATGGCTACACCTTC.

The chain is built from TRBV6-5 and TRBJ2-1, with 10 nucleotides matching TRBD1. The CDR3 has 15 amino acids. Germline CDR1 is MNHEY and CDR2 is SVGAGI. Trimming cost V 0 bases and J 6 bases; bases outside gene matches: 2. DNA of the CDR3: TGTGCCAGCAGTTACTCAAGGACAGGGGGCAATGAGCAGTTCTTC. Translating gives CASSYSRTGGNEQFF.

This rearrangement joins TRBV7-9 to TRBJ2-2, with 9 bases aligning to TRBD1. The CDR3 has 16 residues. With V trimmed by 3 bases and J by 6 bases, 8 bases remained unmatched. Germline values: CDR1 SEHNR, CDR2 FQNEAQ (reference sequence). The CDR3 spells CASSFTGTGFSGELFF. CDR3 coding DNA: TGTGCCAGCAGCTTCACCGGGACAGGGTTTTCCGGGGAGCTGTTTTTT. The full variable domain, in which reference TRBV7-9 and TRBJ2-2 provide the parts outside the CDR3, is DTGVSQNPRHKITKRGQNVTFRCDPISEHNRLYWYRQTLGQGPEFLTYFQNEAQLEKSRLLSDRFSAERPKGSFSTLEIQRTEQGDSAMYLCASSFTGTGFSGELFFGEGSRLTVL.

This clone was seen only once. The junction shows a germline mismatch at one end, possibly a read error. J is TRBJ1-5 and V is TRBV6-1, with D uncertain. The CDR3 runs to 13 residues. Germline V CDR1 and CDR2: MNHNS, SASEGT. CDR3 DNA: TGTGCCAGCAATGAAGGGAGTTATCAGCCCCAGCATTTT. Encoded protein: CASNEGSYQPQHF.

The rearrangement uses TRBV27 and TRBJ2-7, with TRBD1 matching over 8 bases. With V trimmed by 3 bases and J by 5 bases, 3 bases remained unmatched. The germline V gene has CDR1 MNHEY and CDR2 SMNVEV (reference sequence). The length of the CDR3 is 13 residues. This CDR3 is CASSLDRVNEQYF. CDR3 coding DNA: TGTGCCAGCAGTTTGGACAGGGTGAACGAGCAGTACTTC.

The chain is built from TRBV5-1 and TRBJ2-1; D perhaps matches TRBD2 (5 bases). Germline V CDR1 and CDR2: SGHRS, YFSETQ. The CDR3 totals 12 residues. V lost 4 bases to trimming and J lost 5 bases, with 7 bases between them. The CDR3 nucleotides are TGCGCCAGCAGCCAGGAGGACAATGAGCAGTTCTTC. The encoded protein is CASSQEDNEQFF.

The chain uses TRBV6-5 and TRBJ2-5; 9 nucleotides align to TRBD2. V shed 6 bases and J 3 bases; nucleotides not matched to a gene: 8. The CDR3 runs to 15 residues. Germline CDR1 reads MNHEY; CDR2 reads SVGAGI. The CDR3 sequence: CASSLTSGKKETQYF. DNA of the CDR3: TGTGCCAGCAGCCTGACTAGCGGTAAAAAAGAGACCCAGTACTTC.

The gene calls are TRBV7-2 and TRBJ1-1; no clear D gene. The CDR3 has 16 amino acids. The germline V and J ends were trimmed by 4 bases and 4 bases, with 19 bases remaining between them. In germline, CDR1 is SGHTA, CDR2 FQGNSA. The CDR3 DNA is TGTGCCAGCAGCTCAGCACCGACTGCCCCCAGCACTGAAGCTTTCTTT. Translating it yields CASSSAPTAPSTEAFF.

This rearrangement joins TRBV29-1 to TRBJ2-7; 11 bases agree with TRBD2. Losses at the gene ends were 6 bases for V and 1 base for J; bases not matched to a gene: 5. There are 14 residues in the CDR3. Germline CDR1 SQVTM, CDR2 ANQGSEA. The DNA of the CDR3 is TGCAGCGTAGCCGGGACTAGCGGATCCTACGAGCAGTACTTC. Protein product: CSVAGTSGSYEQYF.

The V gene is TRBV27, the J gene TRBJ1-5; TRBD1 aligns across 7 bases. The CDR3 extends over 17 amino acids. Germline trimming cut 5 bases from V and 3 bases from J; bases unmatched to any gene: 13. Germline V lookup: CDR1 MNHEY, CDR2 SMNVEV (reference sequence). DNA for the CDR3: TGTGCCAGCAGTCCCAGGGGTTCAGGACAGGTCAATCAGCCCCAGCATTTT. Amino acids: CASSPRGSGQVNQPQHF.

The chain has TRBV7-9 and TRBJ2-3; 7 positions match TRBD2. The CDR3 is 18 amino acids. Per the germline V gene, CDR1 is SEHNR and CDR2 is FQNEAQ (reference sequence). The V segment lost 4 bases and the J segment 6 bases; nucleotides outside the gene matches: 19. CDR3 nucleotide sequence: TGTGCCAGCAGCTCGACAACCGGGACTACCCCTTTAGGCGATACGCAGTATTTT. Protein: CASSSTTGTTPLGDTQYF.

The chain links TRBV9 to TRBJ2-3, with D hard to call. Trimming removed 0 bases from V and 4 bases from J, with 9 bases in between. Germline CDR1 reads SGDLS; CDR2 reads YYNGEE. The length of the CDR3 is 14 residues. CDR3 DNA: TGTGCCAGCAGCGTAGCTCAGGTGCCAGATACGCAGTATTTT. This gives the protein CASSVAQVPDTQYF.

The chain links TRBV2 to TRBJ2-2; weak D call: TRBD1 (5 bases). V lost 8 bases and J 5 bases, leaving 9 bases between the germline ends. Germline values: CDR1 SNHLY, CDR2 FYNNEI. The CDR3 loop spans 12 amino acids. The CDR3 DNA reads TGTGCCAGCGCAGGGAAGACCGGGGAGCTGTTTTTT. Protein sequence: CASAGKTGELFF. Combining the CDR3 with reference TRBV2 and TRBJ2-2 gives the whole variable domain EPEVTQTPSHQVTQMGQEVILRCVPISNHLYFYWYRQILGQKVEFLVSFYNNEISEKSEIFDDQFSVERPDGSNFTLKIRSTKLEDSAMYFCASAGKTGELFFGEGSRLTVL.

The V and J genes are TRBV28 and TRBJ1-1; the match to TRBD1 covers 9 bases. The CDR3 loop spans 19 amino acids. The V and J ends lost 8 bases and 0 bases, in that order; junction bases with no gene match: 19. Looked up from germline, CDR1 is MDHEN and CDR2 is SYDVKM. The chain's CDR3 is CASGGSLGQGGIVNTEAFF. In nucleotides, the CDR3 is TGTGCCAGCGGTGGATCTCTGGGACAGGGCGGTATAGTGAACACTGAAGCTTTCTTT. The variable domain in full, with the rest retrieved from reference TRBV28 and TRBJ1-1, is DVKVTQSSRYLVKRTGEKVFLECVQDMDHENMFWYRQDPGLGLRLIYFSYDVKMKEKGDIPEGYSVSREKKERFSLILESASTNQTSMYLCASGGSLGQGGIVNTEAFFGQGTRLTVV.

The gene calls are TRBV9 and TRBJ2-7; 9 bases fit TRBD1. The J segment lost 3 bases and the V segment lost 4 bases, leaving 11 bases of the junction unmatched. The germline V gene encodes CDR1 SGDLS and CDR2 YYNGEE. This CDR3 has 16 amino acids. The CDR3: CASSPRDRGDLYEQYF. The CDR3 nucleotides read TGTGCCAGCAGCCCCCGCGACAGGGGGGATCTCTACGAGCAGTACTTC.

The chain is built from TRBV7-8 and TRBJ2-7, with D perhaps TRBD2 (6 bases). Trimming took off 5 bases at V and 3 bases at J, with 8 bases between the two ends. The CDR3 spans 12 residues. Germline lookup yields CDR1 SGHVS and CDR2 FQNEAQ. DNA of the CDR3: TGTGCCAGCAGCAATAGCGGCTACGAGCAGTACTTC. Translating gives CASSNSGYEQYF. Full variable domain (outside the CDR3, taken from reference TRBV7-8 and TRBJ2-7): GAGVSQSPRYKVAKRGQDVALRCDPISGHVSLFWYQQALGQGPEFLTYFQNEAQLDKSGLPSDRFFAERPEGSVSTLKIQRTQQEDSAVYLCASSNSGYEQYFGPGTRLTVT.